This is a list of T cell receptor beta chains from one sample in a study of T cell changes during pregnancy in multiple sclerosis. Profiling relied on immunoSEQ multiplex PCR, and the TCRdb table lists in-frame clones only, not all of them. The data hold about 100,000 clones, with 91% observed a single time. The starting material was peripheral blood, obtained in the second trimester of pregnancy. The receptor set was obtained from a female donor with multiple sclerosis, enrolled in a pregnancy study. The CDR3 runs from the conserved cysteine through the conserved F or W. D genes are given only for firm matches.

d_call: .
v_call: TRBV28
j_call: TRBJ2-3
cdr3_length: 14
cdr3_aa: CASSLGRQADTQYF

d_call: .
v_call: TRBV19
j_call: TRBJ1-2
cdr3_length: 14
cdr3_aa: CASSEGKGQYGYTF

d_call: TRBD2
v_call: TRBV27
j_call: TRBJ2-1
cdr3_length: 14
cdr3_aa: CASRESGRGNEQFF

d_call: TRBD2
v_call: TRBV11-2
j_call: TRBJ2-3
cdr3_length: 15
cdr3_aa: CASSSVAGVTDTQYF

d_call: TRBD1
v_call: TRBV19
j_call: TRBJ1-1
cdr3_length: 17
cdr3_aa: CASSIAATTGVNTEAFF

d_call: .
v_call: TRBV28
j_call: TRBJ2-5
cdr3_length: 14
cdr3_aa: CASSLWVGAETQYF

d_call: .
v_call: TRBV19
j_call: TRBJ2-1
cdr3_length: 13
cdr3_aa: CASSASTNHEQFF

d_call: TRBD2
v_call: TRBV11-1
j_call: TRBJ2-1
cdr3_length: 17
cdr3_aa: CASSLGTSVYSYNEQFF

d_call: .
v_call: TRBV7-9
j_call: TRBJ1-2
cdr3_length: 13
cdr3_aa: CASSLGENYGYTF

d_call: .
v_call: TRBV19
j_call: TRBJ1-5
cdr3_length: 15
cdr3_aa: CATSPRRDSNQPQHF

d_call: TRBD2
v_call: TRBV27
j_call: TRBJ2-7
cdr3_length: 14
cdr3_aa: CASSFLAGGPEQYF

d_call: TRBD2
v_call: TRBV6-6
j_call: TRBJ2-7
cdr3_length: 12
cdr3_aa: CASGRDGYEQYF

d_call: TRBD1
v_call: TRBV6-6
j_call: TRBJ2-3
cdr3_length: 16
cdr3_aa: CASSLGQGGGTDTQYF

d_call: .
v_call: TRBV7-8
j_call: TRBJ2-7
cdr3_length: 14
cdr3_aa: CASSSPTGTYEQYF

d_call: .
v_call: TRBV7-2
j_call: TRBJ1-2
cdr3_length: 15
cdr3_aa: CASSLSRGEPYGYTF

d_call: .
v_call: TRBV2
j_call: TRBJ2-5
cdr3_length: 13
cdr3_aa: CASSVAGEETQYF

d_call: .
v_call: TRBV4-3
j_call: TRBJ2-7
cdr3_length: 15
cdr3_aa: CASSQEDAGTYEQYF

d_call: .
v_call: TRBV9
j_call: TRBJ2-1
cdr3_length: 12
cdr3_aa: CASSVGLNEQFF

d_call: .
v_call: TRBV15
j_call: TRBJ2-1
cdr3_length: 16
cdr3_aa: CATSRDEWASYNEQFF

d_call: .
v_call: TRBV7-6
j_call: TRBJ2-7
cdr3_length: 14
cdr3_aa: CASSLAGESYEQYF

d_call: .
v_call: TRBV6-6
j_call: TRBJ2-1
cdr3_length: 11
cdr3_aa: CASSPVYEQFF

d_call: .
v_call: TRBV7-9
j_call: TRBJ2-1
cdr3_length: 16
cdr3_aa: CASSPRGGSSYNEQFF

d_call: .
v_call: TRBV5-1
j_call: TRBJ1-2
cdr3_length: 13
cdr3_aa: CASSLSTAYGYTF

d_call: TRBD1
v_call: TRBV6-6
j_call: TRBJ1-3
cdr3_length: 15
cdr3_aa: CASSYPFDRGHTIYF

d_call: .
v_call: TRBV11-1
j_call: TRBJ2-7
cdr3_length: 18
cdr3_aa: CASSLAFSGTHVSYEQYF

d_call: TRBD2
v_call: TRBV5-1
j_call: TRBJ2-2
cdr3_length: 20
cdr3_aa: CASSLGVTSGRAANTGELFF

d_call: .
v_call: TRBV18
j_call: TRBJ1-1
cdr3_length: 15
cdr3_aa: CASSPKTGLNTEAFF

d_call: TRBD2
v_call: TRBV7-9
j_call: TRBJ2-1
cdr3_length: 14
cdr3_aa: CASSSAGTNYEQFF

d_call: .
v_call: TRBV28
j_call: TRBJ1-1
cdr3_length: 12
cdr3_aa: CASVWGGTEAFF

d_call: .
v_call: TRBV4-3
j_call: TRBJ2-1
cdr3_length: 14
cdr3_aa: CASRPDTGYNEQFF

d_call: .
v_call: TRBV6-1
j_call: TRBJ2-3
cdr3_length: 12
cdr3_aa: CASSLAADTQYF

d_call: .
v_call: TRBV19
j_call: TRBJ1-4
cdr3_length: 11
cdr3_aa: CASSRLEKLFF

d_call: .
v_call: TRBV6-6
j_call: TRBJ2-7
cdr3_length: 13
cdr3_aa: CASVESFRYEQYF

d_call: .
v_call: TRBV5-3
j_call: TRBJ1-4
cdr3_length: 13
cdr3_aa: CARSLWGGPRLFF

d_call: .
v_call: TRBV10-3
j_call: TRBJ1-1
cdr3_length: 14
cdr3_aa: CAISEVQMNTEAFF

d_call: TRBD2
v_call: TRBV6-5
j_call: TRBJ2-1
cdr3_length: 14
cdr3_aa: CASSYTSAYNEQFF

d_call: TRBD1
v_call: TRBV6-1
j_call: TRBJ1-1
cdr3_length: 14
cdr3_aa: CASSVNRGGTEAFF

d_call: TRBD2
v_call: TRBV10-1
j_call: TRBJ2-1
cdr3_length: 15
cdr3_aa: CASSELSGTHNEQFF

d_call: .
v_call: TRBV18
j_call: TRBJ2-2
cdr3_length: 15
cdr3_aa: CASSPNRADTGELFF

d_call: TRBD2
v_call: TRBV5-1
j_call: TRBJ2-3
cdr3_length: 16
cdr3_aa: CASSIGTSLSTDTQYF

d_call: TRBD2
v_call: TRBV27
j_call: TRBJ2-3
cdr3_length: 20
cdr3_aa: CASSLFVGASGSRRTDTQYF

d_call: .
v_call: TRBV5-1
j_call: TRBJ1-4
cdr3_length: 15
cdr3_aa: CASSLNTGTNEKLFF

d_call: TRBD1
v_call: TRBV5-1
j_call: TRBJ1-4
cdr3_length: 15
cdr3_aa: CASSLGQGANEKLFF

d_call: .
v_call: TRBV5-6
j_call: TRBJ2-7
cdr3_length: 15
cdr3_aa: CASSLDSRPGYEQYF

d_call: TRBD2
v_call: TRBV7-9
j_call: TRBJ2-1
cdr3_length: 15
cdr3_aa: CASTPELAGFYEQFF

d_call: TRBD1
v_call: TRBV28
j_call: TRBJ2-7
cdr3_length: 17
cdr3_aa: CASSSKGQGGPYYEQYF

d_call: .
v_call: TRBV27
j_call: TRBJ2-7
cdr3_length: 13
cdr3_aa: CASRPSSGYEQYF

d_call: TRBD2
v_call: TRBV10-3
j_call: TRBJ2-2
cdr3_length: 15
cdr3_aa: CPKGGLESSAGELFF

d_call: TRBD2
v_call: TRBV6-1
j_call: TRBJ2-5
cdr3_length: 16
cdr3_aa: CASSEALGGIKETQYF

d_call: TRBD1
v_call: TRBV2
j_call: TRBJ2-2
cdr3_length: 15
cdr3_aa: CASSGRQGNDGELFF

d_call: .
v_call: TRBV9
j_call: TRBJ2-3
cdr3_length: 13
cdr3_aa: CASSQQSTDTQYF

d_call: TRBD2
v_call: TRBV9
j_call: TRBJ2-7
cdr3_length: 15
cdr3_aa: CASSVGGGRVYEQYF